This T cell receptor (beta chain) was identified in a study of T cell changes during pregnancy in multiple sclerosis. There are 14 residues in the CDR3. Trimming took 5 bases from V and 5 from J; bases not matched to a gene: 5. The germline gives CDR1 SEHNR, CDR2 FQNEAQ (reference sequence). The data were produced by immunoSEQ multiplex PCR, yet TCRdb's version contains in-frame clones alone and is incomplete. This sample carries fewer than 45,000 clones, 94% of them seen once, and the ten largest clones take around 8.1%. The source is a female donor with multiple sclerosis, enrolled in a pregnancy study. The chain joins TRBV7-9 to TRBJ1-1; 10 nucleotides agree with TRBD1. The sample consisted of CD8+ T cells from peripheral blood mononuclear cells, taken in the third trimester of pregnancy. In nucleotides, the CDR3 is TGTGCCAGCAGCCCCAGGACAGGGGGAACTGAAGCTTTCTTT. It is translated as CASSPRTGGTEAFF. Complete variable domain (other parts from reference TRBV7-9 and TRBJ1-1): DTGVSQNPRHKITKRGQNVTFRCDPISEHNRLYWYRQTLGQGPEFLTYFQNEAQLEKSRLLSDRFSAERPKGSFSTLEIQRTEQGDSAMYLCASSPRTGGTEAFFGQGTRLTVV.